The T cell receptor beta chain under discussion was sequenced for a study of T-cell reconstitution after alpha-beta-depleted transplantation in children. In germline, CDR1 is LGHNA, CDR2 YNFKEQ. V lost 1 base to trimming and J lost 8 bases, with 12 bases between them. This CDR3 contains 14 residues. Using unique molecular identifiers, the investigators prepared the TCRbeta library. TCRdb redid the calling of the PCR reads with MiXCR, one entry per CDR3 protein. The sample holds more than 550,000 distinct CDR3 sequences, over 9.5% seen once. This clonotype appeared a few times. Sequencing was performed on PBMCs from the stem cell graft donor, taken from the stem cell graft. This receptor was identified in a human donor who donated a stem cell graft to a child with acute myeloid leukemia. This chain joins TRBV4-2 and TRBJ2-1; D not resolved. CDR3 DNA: TGTGCCAGCAGCCAAGCGGTGGGGATGCATGAGCAGTTCTTC. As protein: CASSQAVGMHEQFF.